This entry lists 17 T cell receptor beta chains sequenced from one sample in a study of vaccination and CD4 T cells after COVID-19. Cultured CD4+ T-cell DNA underwent Oncomine TCR Beta short-read sequencing. TCRdb analysed the PCR reads with MiXCR anew, one entry per CDR3 protein. The sample includes 20,000 to 25,000 distinct CDR3 sequences, roughly 54% of them seen just once. The treatment is: approximately nine-day PBMC culture with coronavirus spike peptide pools or control peptides (ViraFEST assay). Their cognate antigens are unknown. Sequenced material: CD4+ T cells from blood, cultured in vitro. The receptor set was obtained from a human donor who had recovered from COVID-19.

This clonotype was detected a few times. V usage is TRBV2 and J usage is TRBJ1-1, with 8 bases lining up with TRBD1. Trimming took 7 bases from V and 6 from J; bases not matched to a gene: 4. CDR3 length: 12 amino acids. Germline V gene data show CDR1 as SNHLY and CDR2 as FYNNEI. The CDR3 coding sequence is TGTGCCAGCACCGACAGGGGAGCTGAAGCTTTCTTT. Translating it yields CASTDRGAEAFF.

The CDR3 loop is CASRTLTGMVNEQFF. The CDR3 bases are TGTGCCAGCAGGACCTTAACAGGGATGGTCAATGAGCAGTTCTTC. The chain couples TRBV11-2 to TRBJ2-1, with TRBD1 as a possible D gene (6 bases). This CDR3 contains 15 residues. CDR1 SGHAT and CDR2 FQNNGV come from the germline V gene. With 6 bases removed from V and 6 bases from J, the gap between germline ends came to 18 bases.

This clonotype appeared a few times. The chain is built from TRBV7-3 and TRBJ2-2; no clear D. The germline V gene encodes CDR1 SGHTA and CDR2 FQGTGA. The CDR3 loop spans 16 amino acids. The V and J ends lost 5 bases and 3 bases respectively, with 16 bases between them. CDR3 sequence (DNA): TGTGCCAGCAGCCCTCTTCTATCTGGAGACACCGGGGAGCTGTTTTTT. Its protein product is CASSPLLSGDTGELFF. Full variable domain (remainder filled in from reference TRBV7-3 and TRBJ2-2): GAGVSQTPSNKVTEKGKYVELRCDPISGHTALYWYRQSLGQGPEFLIYFQGTGAADDSGLPNDRFFAVRPEGSVSTLKIQRTERGDSAVYLCASSPLLSGDTGELFFGEGSRLTVL.

This clonotype was observed a handful of times. The gene calls are TRBV6-1 and TRBJ2-7, with 11 bases fitting TRBD2. This CDR3 region has 15 residues. Losses at the gene ends were 1 base for V and 2 bases for J; bases not matched to a gene: 1. Germline assignment: CDR1 MNHNS and CDR2 SASEGT. CDR3 loop: CASSEGLAGPYEQYF. CDR3 bases: TGTGCCAGCAGTGAAGGACTAGCGGGACCCTACGAGCAGTACTTC.

This chain uses TRBV3-1 with TRBJ1-6; D is undetermined. Trimming took 4 bases from V and 8 from J, leaving 15 bases between them. CDR1 is LGHDT and CDR2 is YNNKEL in the germline V gene (reference sequence). The CDR3 consists of 15 residues. The CDR3 region has the DNA TGTGCCAGCAGCCCTACAGCCGGGTGGGATTCACCCCTCCACTTT. Amino acid sequence: CASSPTAGWDSPLHF.

V and J are TRBV27 and TRBJ1-2; 9 nucleotides align to TRBD1. V trimming: 2 bases; J trimming: 7 bases; junction bases outside the gene matches: 8. The CDR3 spans 15 residues. The germline V gene has CDR1 MNHEY and CDR2 SMNVEV (reference sequence). The CDR3 loop reads CASSLSRTGEIGYTF. DNA for the CDR3: TGTGCCAGCAGTTTAAGTCGGACAGGGGAGATTGGCTACACCTTC.

This clonotype was counted a few times. This chain uses TRBV28 with TRBJ1-3, with TRBD1 matching 8 bases. Germline values: CDR1 MDHEN, CDR2 SYDVKM. J was trimmed by 6 bases and V by 9 bases; bases with no gene match: 10. The CDR3 loop spans 14 amino acids. The CDR3 bases are TGTGCCAGTATTGCAGGGGGCTTGACAAACACCATATATTTT. Translated, it gives CASIAGGLTNTIYF.

The chain joins TRBV27 to TRBJ2-7; D not resolved. Germline CDR1 reads MNHEY; CDR2 reads SMNVEV (reference sequence). The CDR3 totals 13 residues. Trimming pared 6 bases from V and 4 bases from J, leaving 13 bases between. This CDR3 is CASRRTLLYEQYF. Written as DNA, the CDR3 is TGTGCCAGCAGGAGGACCCTTTTGTACGAGCAGTACTTC.

This sequence joins TRBV12-3 or TRBV12-4 and TRBJ2-3; 7 nucleotides agree with TRBD2. The CDR3 totals 15 residues. J was trimmed by 0 bases and V by 3 bases; bases with no gene match: 3. The CDR3 is CASSFGDYSTDTQYF. DNA of the CDR3: TGTGCCAGCAGTTTTGGGGACTACAGCACAGATACGCAGTATTTT.

The chain combines TRBV6-1 with TRBJ2-3; 11 positions match TRBD2. Unmatched junction bases numbered 0, after V lost 9 bases and J lost 4 bases. Germline CDR1 and CDR2: MNHNS and SASEGT. The CDR3 extends over 12 amino acids. CDR3 protein: CASSGGADTQYF. Here the CDR3 DNA reads TGTGCCAGTAGCGGGGGGGCAGATACGCAGTATTTT.

The genes are TRBV11-1 and TRBJ2-2, with 8 bases that match TRBD1. Germline loops: CDR1 SGHAT, CDR2 FQDESV (reference sequence). The J segment lost 7 bases and the V segment lost 5 bases, leaving 9 bases of the junction unmatched. The CDR3 length is 15 residues. Here the CDR3 DNA reads TGTGCCAGCAGCCTTCTGACAGGGGTGAACGGGGAGCTGTTTTTT. Translated, it gives CASSLLTGVNGELFF.

The rearrangement joins TRBV27 to TRBJ1-4, with a possible D match to TRBD1 (6 bases). The CDR3 has 15 amino acids. V was pared by 4 bases and J by 7 bases, with 16 bases between. Germline V CDR1 and CDR2: MNHEY, SMNVEV (reference sequence). CDR3 protein: CASSSSFGTPEKLFF. The CDR3 bases are TGTGCCAGCAGTTCTTCCTTCGGGACACCTGAAAAACTGTTTTTT.

The rearrangement uses TRBV6-4 and TRBJ2-3; 8 nucleotides align to TRBD2. The germline V gene encodes CDR1 MRHNA and CDR2 SNTAGT. The CDR3 spans 16 residues. Germline trimming cut 6 bases from V and 2 bases from J; bases unmatched to any gene: 10. The CDR3 DNA follows: TGTGCCAGCAGGCCCCATAGCGGGGCAAACACAGATACGCAGTATTTT. Encoded protein: CASRPHSGANTDTQYF.

The chain carries TRBV6-1 and TRBJ1-2, with 8 bases identical to TRBD1. There are 14 residues in the CDR3. CDR1 and CDR2 (germline): MNHNS, SASEGT. The V segment lost 6 bases and the J segment 7 bases; nucleotides outside the gene matches: 10. Here the CDR3 reads CASSWDRTSLGYTF. CDR3 bases: TGTGCCAGCAGCTGGGACAGGACTTCACTTGGCTACACCTTC.

This sequence joins TRBV4-2 and TRBJ2-2; 8 bases align to TRBD1. Germline V gene sequence: CDR1 LGHNA, CDR2 YNFKEQ. The ends lost 4 bases at V and 1 base at J; junction bases unmatched: 8. This CDR3 is built from 17 residues. The CDR3: CASSLAHGQGNTGELFF. CDR3 nucleotides: TGTGCCAGCAGCCTCGCCCATGGACAGGGGAACACCGGGGAGCTGTTTTTT.

The rearrangement joins TRBV12-3 or TRBV12-4 to TRBJ2-2; D uncertain. This CDR3 is 14 amino acids long. The V end lost 3 bases, the J end lost 5 bases, and 10 bases lay between the germline ends. In DNA form, the CDR3 reads TGTGCCAGCAGTTTGCCGGTAAATACCGGGGAGCTGTTTTTT. Its protein is CASSLPVNTGELFF.

The chain recombines TRBV7-2 with TRBJ1-2, with TRBD1 matching 8 bases. Germline CDR1 reads SGHTA; CDR2 reads FQGNSA. V dropped 3 bases and J dropped 8; count of bases not matched to a gene: 11. The CDR3 has 15 residues. The CDR3 region is CASSFQQGGGQGYTF. CDR3 DNA sequence: TGTGCCAGCAGCTTTCAACAGGGGGGAGGGCAGGGCTACACCTTC. The variable domain in full, completed from reference TRBV7-2 and TRBJ1-2, reads GAGVSQSPSNKVTEKGKDVELRCDPISGHTALYWYRQSLGQGLEFLIYFQGNSAPDKSGLPSDRFSAERTGGSVSTLTIQRTQQEDSAVYLCASSFQQGGGQGYTFGSGTRLTVV.